Listed below are T cell receptor beta chains from one sample, sequenced in a study of blood T cell repertoires in COVID-19. Generated by immunoSEQ multiplex PCR, the TCRdb table keeps only in-frame clones and is missing some. The table shows some 180,000 clones, with 70% to 85% occurring only once. What was sequenced was peripheral blood. These receptors originate from a human donor in a cohort sampled during active COVID-19. Each CDR3 is given with its conserved first and last residue. D genes are given only for firm matches. Clone size, where shown, is once, few, many, or a class for clones that have expanded.

V gene,D gene,clone size,CDR3 length,J gene,CDR3 protein,CDR3 DNA
TRBV10-3,TRBD2,once,15,TRBJ2-7,CAISDLAGDYYEQYF,TGTGCCATCAGTGATCTAGCGGGAGACTACTACGAGCAGTACTTC
TRBV10-2,-,-,15,TRBJ2-1,CASSERREIYNEQFF,TGCGCCAGCAGTGAACGGCGGGAAATCTACAATGAGCAGTTCTTC
TRBV29-1,-,-,13,TRBJ1-5,CSVEERGGGPQHF,TGCAGCGTTGAGGAGAGGGGGGGAGGGCCCCAGCATTTT
TRBV7-2,TRBD2,-,15,TRBJ2-1,CASSSGTSSYNEQFF,TGTGCCAGCAGCTCCGGGACTAGCTCCTACAATGAGCAGTTCTTC
TRBV27,-,-,16,TRBJ1-3,CASSPRGEEDGNTIYF,TGTGCCAGCAGCCCCAGGGGTGAGGAAGATGGAAACACCATATATTTT
TRBV6-1,-,-,17,TRBJ1-4,CASSERRVQIPNEKLFF,TGTGCCAGCAGTGAAAGGAGGGTTCAGATCCCTAATGAAAAACTGTTTTTT
TRBV2,-,-,14,TRBJ2-7,CASSGQGLVREQYF,TGTGCCAGCAGTGGACAGGGACTAGTGCGCGAGCAGTACTTC
TRBV6-4,-,-,13,TRBJ1-5,CASSCPVDQPQHF,TGTGCCAGCAGTTGTCCCGTCGATCAGCCCCAGCATTTT
TRBV18,-,-,16,TRBJ2-4,CASSLNTQGAKNIQYF,TGTGCCAGCTCACTAAACACCCAGGGGGCCAAAAACATTCAGTACTTC
TRBV10-2,-,-,11,TRBJ2-7,CATTGVYEQYF,TGCGCCACCACCGGAGTCTACGAGCAGTACTTC
TRBV5-1,-,-,12,TRBJ2-3,CASSLLLDTQYF,TGCGCCAGCAGCCTCCTTTTGGATACGCAGTATTTT
TRBV7-2,-,-,16,TRBJ1-2,CASSPIGWGRRGGYTF,TGTGCCAGCAGCCCCATCGGGTGGGGGCGCCGGGGTGGCTACACCTTC
TRBV19,-,-,14,TRBJ1-3,CASSSQGSGNTIYF,TGTGCCAGTAGTTCCCAGGGTTCTGGAAACACCATATATTTT
TRBV7-2,TRBD2,-,17,TRBJ2-1,CASSLAGLAASYNEQFF,TGTGCCAGCAGCTTAGCTGGACTAGCGGCTTCCTACAATGAGCAGTTCTTC
TRBV7-2,-,-,17,TRBJ2-1,CASSLTGRGYSYNEQFF,TGTGCCAGCAGCCTCACAGGGAGAGGATACTCCTACAATGAGCAGTTCTTC
TRBV6-6,-,-,14,TRBJ1-4,CASSFTEPNEKLFF,TGTGCCAGCAGTTTTACAGAACCAAATGAAAAACTGTTTTTT
TRBV27,-,once,14,TRBJ1-5,CASSPQGTNQPQHF,TGTGCCAGCAGTCCACAGGGTACCAATCAGCCCCAGCATTTT
TRBV19,-,-,15,TRBJ1-5,CASSKAGVSNQPQHF,TGTGCCAGTAGTAAGGCAGGGGTGAGCAATCAGCCCCAGCATTTT
TRBV6-6,TRBD1,-,13,TRBJ1-1,CASSYAGGTEAFF,TGTGCCAGCAGTTACGCAGGGGGCACTGAAGCTTTCTTT
TRBV2,-,-,14,TRBJ1-2,CASRRATTGYGYTF,TGTGCCAGCAGGAGGGCCACCACGGGCTATGGCTACACCTTC